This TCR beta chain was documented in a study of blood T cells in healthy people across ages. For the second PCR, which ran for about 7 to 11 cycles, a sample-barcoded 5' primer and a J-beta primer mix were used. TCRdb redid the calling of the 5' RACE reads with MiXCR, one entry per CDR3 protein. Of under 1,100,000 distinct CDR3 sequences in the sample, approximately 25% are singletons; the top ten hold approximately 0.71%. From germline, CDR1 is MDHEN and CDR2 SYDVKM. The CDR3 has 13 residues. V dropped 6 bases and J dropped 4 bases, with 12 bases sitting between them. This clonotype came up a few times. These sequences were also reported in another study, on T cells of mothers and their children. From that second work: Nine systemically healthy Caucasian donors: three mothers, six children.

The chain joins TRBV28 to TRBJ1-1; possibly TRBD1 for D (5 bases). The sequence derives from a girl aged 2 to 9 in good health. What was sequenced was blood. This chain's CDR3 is CASSWGSATEAFF. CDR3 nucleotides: TGTGCCAGCAGCTGGGGGAGCGCCACTGAAGCTTTCTTT.